A single sample gave rise to the 10 T cell receptor beta chains below, sequenced in a study of T cell repertoires in cytomegalovirus infection. TCRdb redid the calling of the reads with MiXCR, one entry per CDR3 protein. In the table there are more than 150,000 distinct CDR3 sequences, 28% of which are singletons. Material for sequencing was PBMCs. Receptor source: a human donor in good health (CMV status not recorded). Some clones in this sample may be carry-over from other donors' samples.

A word on this clonotype: This may be a read error, as it is one base from a much larger clone. The gene calls are TRBV7-3 and TRBJ1-2, with TRBD1 matching 8 bases. CDR1 is SGHTA and CDR2 is FQGTGA in the germline V gene. CDR3 length: 15 amino acids. Trimming cost V 6 bases and J 4 bases; bases outside gene matches: 10. The CDR3: CASRRGQGGSYGYTF. The DNA for the CDR3 is TGTGCCAGCAGACGTGGACAGGGCGGGAGCTATGGCTACACCTTC.

This chain uses TRBV6-5 with TRBJ1-1; tentatively, D is TRBD1 (6 bases). V was pared by 3 bases and J by 1 base, with 12 bases between. Germline values: CDR1 MNHEY, CDR2 SVGAGI. This CDR3 spans 15 amino acids. The CDR3 here is CASSYGGPENTEAFF. DNA for the CDR3: TGTGCCAGCAGTTATGGGGGGCCGGAGAACACTGAAGCTTTCTTT.

The chain combines TRBV29-1 with TRBJ1-2; D not certain. Trimming removed 8 bases at V and 2 bases at J, with 12 bases between. The CDR3 sequence is 12 residues long. Germline lookup yields CDR1 SQVTM and CDR2 ANQGSEA. The chain's CDR3 is CSTHPGNYGYTF. DNA for the CDR3: TGCAGCACCCACCCCGGGAACTATGGCTACACCTTC. Filled out from reference TRBV29-1 and TRBJ1-2, the complete variable domain reads SAVISQKPSRDICQRGTSLTIQCQVDSQVTMMFWYRQQPGQSLTLIATANQGSEATYESGFVIDKFPISRPNLTFSTLTVSNMSPEDSSIYLCSTHPGNYGYTFGSGTRLTVV.

This clonotype came up a few times. This rearrangement joins TRBV7-9 to TRBJ2-5; 10 bases agree with TRBD2. The germline V gene encodes CDR1 SEHNR and CDR2 FQNEAQ (reference sequence). This CDR3 spans 16 amino acids. Trimming removed 5 bases from V and 5 bases from J; junction bases left unmatched: 11. CDR3 protein: CASSVTSGPAQETQYF. DNA of the CDR3: TGTGCCAGCAGCGTGACTAGCGGGCCCGCCCAGGAGACCCAGTACTTC. The full variable domain, rest sourced from reference TRBV7-9 and TRBJ2-5, is DTGVSQNPRHKITKRGQNVTFRCDPISEHNRLYWYRQTLGQGPEFLTYFQNEAQLEKSRLLSDRFSAERPKGSFSTLEIQRTEQGDSAMYLCASSVTSGPAQETQYFGPGTRLLVL.

The J gene is TRBJ1-1, the V gene TRBV10-3; TRBD1 agrees at 7 bases. CDR3 size: 14 residues. V gave up 10 bases and J gave up 4 bases; unmatched junction bases: 12. The germline V gene has CDR1 ENHRY and CDR2 SYGVKD. CDR3 residues: CATGKGGEVTEAFF. CDR3 coding DNA: TGTGCCACGGGAAAAGGGGGCGAGGTCACTGAAGCTTTCTTT.

V is TRBV6-8 and J is TRBJ1-5; possibly TRBD1 for D (6 bases). Trimming shortened V by 2 bases and J by 5 bases, and 7 bases separated the two germline ends. The CDR3 has 13 residues. Germline V gives CDR1 MNHGY, CDR2 SAAAGT. The CDR3 DNA reads as TGTGCCAGCAGTTACAAGGGGGATCAGCCCCAGCATTTT. Amino acids: CASSYKGDQPQHF.

This clonotype was counted only a few times. The chain combines TRBV5-1 with TRBJ1-6; D gene ambiguous. V was trimmed by 0 bases and J by 6 bases, leaving 10 bases between them. CDR3 size: 15 residues. Germline V gene lookup returns CDR1 SGHRS and CDR2 YFSETQ. CDR3 DNA: TGCGCCAGCAGCTTGGACGGACTCTCTAATTCACCCCTCCACTTT. This sequence encodes CASSLDGLSNSPLHF.

This clonotype has just a few counts. The J gene is TRBJ1-4, the V gene TRBV5-1; tentative D call: TRBD1 (5 bases). Per the germline V gene, CDR1 is SGHRS and CDR2 is YFSETQ. The CDR3 is 17 amino acids. The V end was cut by 0 bases, the J end by 8 bases, with 20 bases between. The CDR3, as DNA: TGCGCCAGCAGCTTGGGGCACTCAGGGATAAAGGGCGAAAAACTGTTTTTT. Residues: CASSLGHSGIKGEKLFF.

The CDR3: CASSEQGYEAFF. CDR3 coding DNA: TGTGCCAGCAGTGAACAAGGGTATGAAGCTTTCTTT. This chain links TRBV2 with TRBJ1-1, with D uncertain. The CDR3 runs 12 residues. Germline V CDR1 and CDR2: SNHLY, FYNNEI. With 2 bases removed from V and 7 bases from J, the gap between germline ends came to 8 bases.

This clonotype occurred many times. The chain employs TRBV7-2 and TRBJ2-1, with D possibly matching TRBD1 (6 bases). With 10 bases removed from V and 4 bases from J, the gap between germline ends came to 14 bases. CDR3 length: 13 residues. Germline values: CDR1 SGHTA, CDR2 FQGNSA. The CDR3 nucleotides read TGTGCCACTGCGACAGGAGATTACAATGAGCAGTTCTTC. Protein: CATATGDYNEQFF. Full variable domain (missing parts from reference TRBV7-2 and TRBJ2-1): GAGVSQSPSNKVTEKGKDVELRCDPISGHTALYWYRQSLGQGLEFLIYFQGNSAPDKSGLPSDRFSAERTGGSVSTLTIQRTQQEDSAVYLCATATGDYNEQFFGPGTRLTVL.